This paragraph reports one TCR beta chain. Its antigen specificity is not known. It has no much larger one-base neighbor in the sample; base qualities were not kept. The trial excluded patients who had a history of autoimmune disease or were on systemic immunosuppression. Peripheral blood for TCR sequencing was collected from all dose cohorts at baseline, on cycle 4 day 1, and on cycle 7 day 1. The samples were taken from a phase I, first-in-human, multicenter, open-label dose-escalation trial of ivuxolimab. Adults with locally advanced or metastatic head and neck squamous cell, hepatocellular, melanoma or renal cell carcinoma were enrolled in the trial. Before TCR sequencing, CD4+ T cells and CD8+ T cells from peripheral blood were sorted into separate populations. Genomic DNA was isolated from the sorted cells so that the TCRbeta CDR3 region could be sequenced. TCRbeta CDR3 regions were sequenced using the immunoSEQ Assay. TCRdb took this table from immuneACCESS and kept in-frame rearrangements with V and J called. Such tables lack part of the clones; where checked against another copy, unresolved V genes explain under half of the gap, and the rest is unexplained. This sample is represented by roughly 25,000 clones; roughly 90% of them were singletons. 22% of the sample belongs to the ten largest clones.

The sample comes from a study of OX40 agonist ivuxolimab in advanced cancers. Broadly, across the study: The costimulatory receptor OX40 (CD134) was targeted by ivuxolimab, a fully human IgG2 agonistic monoclonal antibody. Intravenous ivuxolimab was administered to patients every 2 weeks at six dose levels: 0.01, 0.1, 0.3, 1.5, 3 and 10 mg/kg. Of the roughly 50 dose-escalation patients, hepatocellular carcinoma was present in roughly 19, melanoma in approximately 15, renal cell carcinoma in 9 and head and neck cancer in 9. In the dose-escalation cohort, around four fifths of patients were male, and the mean age was roughly 60 years, with a range of about 20 to 90. Patients were allowed to have had prior anti-PD-1, anti-PD-L1 or anti-CTLA-4 therapy, and 40% to 45% of the dose-escalation patients had previously received checkpoint inhibitors. Three dose-escalation patients achieved partial responses, one with hepatocellular carcinoma and two with cutaneous melanoma. Peripheral TCRbeta sequencing was intended to test whether TCR sequence diversity was altered and clonal T-cell expansion was caused by ivuxolimab. The monotherapy dose-escalation portion (N = 52 patients) of the phase I ivuxolimab trial is reported in the paper.

The study at large found these results: After ivuxolimab, more expanded clones were found on average in CD8+ T cells than in CD4+ T cells. In the 0.1-3.0 mg/kg groups, partial responders had among the lowest normalized peripheral clonal expansion, particularly in CD8+ T cells. At doses of 0.1 to 3.0 mg/kg, clonal expansion of both CD4+ and CD8+ blood T cells was observed from baseline to week 6. Antigen specificity was not determined for the clonally expanded peripheral T cells. Low levels of normalized T-cell clonal expansion were also shown by some nonresponding patients.

Measured from the cysteine to the phenylalanine, the CDR3 is 14 residues long. Solely the CDR3 DNA is kept, with 42 bases framed from the first base. The junction shows trimming of 4 bases on V and 2 bases on J, plus 9 bases between the germline ends. Sequences SGHVS (CDR1) and FNYEAQ (CDR2) are obtained from the germline V gene. The TCR sequence derives from an adult with an advanced solid tumor such as melanoma, head and neck, liver or kidney cancer. The receptor chain draws on TRBV7-6 and TRBJ1-5, with an unclear D gene assignment. The sample consisted of CD4+ or CD8+ T cells sorted from blood, taken in a trial of the OX40 agonist ivuxolimab. The nucleotide sequence reads as follows: TGTGCCAGCAGCTACGACACGGGCAATCAGCCCCAGCATTTT. This encodes CASSYDTGNQPQHF.